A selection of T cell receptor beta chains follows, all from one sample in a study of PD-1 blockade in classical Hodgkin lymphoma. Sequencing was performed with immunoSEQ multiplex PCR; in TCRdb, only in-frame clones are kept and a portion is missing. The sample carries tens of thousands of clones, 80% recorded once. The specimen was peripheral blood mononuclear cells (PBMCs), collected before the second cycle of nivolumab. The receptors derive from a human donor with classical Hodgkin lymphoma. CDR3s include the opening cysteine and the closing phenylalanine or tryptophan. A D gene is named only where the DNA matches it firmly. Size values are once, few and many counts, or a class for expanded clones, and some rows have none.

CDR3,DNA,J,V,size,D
CSARPTYEQYF,TGCAGTGCTAGACCGACCTACGAGCAGTACTTC,TRBJ2-7,TRBV20-1,NA,NA
CASSDRVNEKLFF,TGCGCCAGCAGCGACAGGGTTAATGAAAAACTGTTTTTT,TRBJ1-4,TRBV5-1,NA,TRBD1
CASTHREDTQYF,TGTGCCAGCACCCACAGAGAAGATACGCAGTATTTT,TRBJ2-3,TRBV7-9,medium-sized,NA
CASSFEMNTEAFF,TGTGCCAGCAGCTTTGAAATGAACACTGAAGCTTTCTTT,TRBJ1-1,TRBV5-4,NA,NA
CATAGGTGTHEQYF,TGTGCCACCGCAGGCGGGACAGGGACTCACGAGCAGTACTTC,TRBJ2-7,TRBV5-4,NA,TRBD1
CASSPGPLDLDTEAFF,TGTGCCAGCAGCCCAGGCCCTCTAGATTTGGACACTGAAGCTTTCTTT,TRBJ1-1,TRBV9,NA,NA
CASSLVLGGNTEAFF,TGTGCCAGCAGCTTGGTCCTAGGTGGGAACACTGAAGCTTTCTTT,TRBJ1-1,TRBV5-6,once,NA
CASSSPATGGVECHF,TGTGCCAGCAGTTCCCCCGCCACAGGGGGTGTGGAATGTCATTTT,TRBJ1-5,TRBV6-5,once,TRBD1
CASSIGGPHQPQHF,TGTGCCAGTAGTATTGGGGGTCCCCATCAGCCCCAGCATTTT,TRBJ1-5,TRBV19,NA,NA
CASSPGTGNEQYF,TGTGCCAGCTCACCAGGGACAGGGAACGAGCAGTACTTC,TRBJ2-7,TRBV18,few,TRBD1
CASSTPGLVERMAGYTF,TGTGCCAGCAGCACCCCGGGGCTGGTGGAGAGAATGGCTGGCTACACCTTC,TRBJ1-2,TRBV7-9,medium-sized,NA
CASRDPGGTGWGAGNTIYF,TGTGCCAGCAGAGACCCGGGAGGGACAGGGTGGGGAGCTGGAAACACCATATATTTT,TRBJ1-3,TRBV28,NA,TRBD1
CASSLDGRVTGELFF,TGTGCCAGCAGCTTAGACGGGAGGGTCACCGGGGAGCTGTTTTTT,TRBJ2-2,TRBV11-2,NA,TRBD2
CASSRRTTQGTEAFF,TGCGCCAGCAGCCGGCGGACCACCCAGGGGACTGAAGCTTTCTTT,TRBJ1-1,TRBV4-3,NA,NA
CASRPFWDRGGYGYTF,TGTGCCAGCAGGCCATTTTGGGACAGGGGAGGCTATGGCTACACCTTC,TRBJ1-2,TRBV2,once,TRBD1
CASSPGGGPNYGYTF,TGTGCCAGCTCACCGGGAGGGGGCCCTAACTATGGCTACACCTTC,TRBJ1-2,TRBV9,NA,TRBD1
CASSFSGTGEETQYF,TGTGCCAGCAGCTTCTCCGGGACAGGGGAAGAGACCCAGTACTTC,TRBJ2-5,TRBV28,once,TRBD1
CASSLVGEGTEAFF,TGTGCCAGCAGCTTAGTGGGGGAGGGGACTGAAGCTTTCTTT,TRBJ1-1,TRBV7-8,NA,NA
CASSFISGGGTDTQYF,TGTGCCAGCAGCTTCATTAGCGGGGGGGGCACAGATACGCAGTATTTT,TRBJ2-3,TRBV7-9,once,TRBD2
CASSQTSGRSDTQYF,TGTGCCAGTAGCCAGACTAGCGGGCGGTCAGATACGCAGTATTTT,TRBJ2-3,TRBV19,NA,TRBD2
CASSLPNEGTGELFF,TGTGCCAGCAGCTTACCCAACGAGGGCACCGGGGAGCTGTTTTTT,TRBJ2-2,TRBV7-9,NA,NA
CASSVMVYNEQFF,TGTGCCAGCAGCGTAATGGTCTACAATGAGCAGTTCTTC,TRBJ2-1,TRBV13,NA,NA
CASSLGGRSAYEQYF,TGCGCCAGCAGCTTGGGTGGGAGGAGCGCGTACGAGCAGTACTTC,TRBJ2-7,TRBV5-1,NA,NA
CASSWTSAVGDTQYF,TGCGCCAGCAGCTGGACTAGCGCTGTGGGAGATACGCAGTATTTT,TRBJ2-3,TRBV5-1,few,TRBD2
CASSQDRGSNQPQHF,TGCGCCAGCAGCCAAGATCGGGGCAGTAATCAGCCCCAGCATTTT,TRBJ1-5,TRBV4-3,NA,NA
CASSLAAGTSGASISYEQYF,TGTGCCAGCAGCTTAGCGGCCGGGACTAGCGGGGCCTCAATCTCCTACGAGCAGTACTTC,TRBJ2-7,TRBV7-6,NA,TRBD2
CASSLRGGRETEAFF,TGTGCCAGTAGTCTTCGGGGGGGAAGAGAGACTGAAGCTTTCTTT,TRBJ1-1,TRBV19,few,NA
CASSPETGGAGSPLHF,TGTGCCAGCTCACCAGAGACAGGGGGAGCGGGTTCACCCCTCCACTTT,TRBJ1-6,TRBV18,NA,TRBD1
CASGSGGDTEAFF,TGTGCTAGTGGTTCGGGCGGGGACACTGAAGCTTTCTTT,TRBJ1-1,TRBV12-5,once,NA
CASSLIDSLREQYF,TGTGCCAGCAGTTTAATTGACAGCCTGAGAGAGCAGTACTTC,TRBJ2-7,TRBV27,NA,NA
CASSKGLAVVSGANVLTF,TGCGCCAGCAGCAAGGGACTAGCGGTCGTCTCTGGGGCCAACGTCCTGACTTTC,TRBJ2-6,TRBV5-1,NA,TRBD2
CASRADIYEQYF,TGTGCCAGCAGGGCAGACATATACGAGCAGTACTTC,TRBJ2-7,TRBV2,NA,NA
CASSLAGLGYEQYF,TGTGCCAGCTCACTGGCCGGACTAGGGTACGAGCAGTACTTC,TRBJ2-7,TRBV18,NA,TRBD2
CASSQAGTSVLNEQFF,TGTGCCAGCAGCCAAGCCGGGACTAGCGTCCTCAATGAGCAGTTCTTC,TRBJ2-1,TRBV4-2,NA,TRBD2
CASNSGGGAGHF,TGTGCCAGTAACTCCGGAGGGGGGGCAGGGCATTTT,TRBJ1-5,TRBV19,NA,NA
CASSQGKGYGETQYF,TGCGCCAGCAGCCAAGGAAAGGGTTATGGAGAGACCCAGTACTTC,TRBJ2-5,TRBV4-1,NA,NA
CASSLFPASGGGADTQYF,TGTGCCAGCAGTTTATTTCCCGCTAGCGGGGGTGGCGCAGATACGCAGTATTTT,TRBJ2-3,TRBV28,NA,TRBD2
CASSVDEGGIGDEQFF,TGTGCCAGCAGCGTAGACGAGGGGGGTATCGGGGATGAGCAGTTCTTC,TRBJ2-1,TRBV9,NA,NA
CASSLAQRATGGNTGANVLTF,TGTGCCAGCAGCTTAGCTCAAAGGGCGACAGGGGGCAATACTGGGGCCAACGTCCTGACTTTC,TRBJ2-6,TRBV7-2,NA,TRBD1
CASSLGSRQNTEAFF,TGTGCCAGCAGCCTGGGTTCGCGGCAGAACACTGAAGCTTTCTTT,TRBJ1-1,TRBV5-4,NA,NA
CASSKDSRIISPLHF,TGTGCCAGCAGTAAGGACAGTCGGATAATCTCACCCCTCCACTTT,TRBJ1-6,TRBV27,NA,NA
CASSFGLKETQYF,TGTGCCAGCAGCTTCGGACTCAAAGAGACCCAGTACTTC,TRBJ2-5,TRBV11-3,NA,NA
CASSLSGRSYGYTF,TGTGCCAGCAGTTTATCGGGACGGTCCTATGGCTACACCTTC,TRBJ1-2,TRBV27,few,NA
CASSSRLAGTTDTQYF,TGTGCCAGCAGCTCCAGACTAGCGGGGACCACAGATACGCAGTATTTT,TRBJ2-3,TRBV7-9,NA,TRBD2
CAWRLPGLSSPYEQYF,TGTGCCTGGAGACTCCCGGGCCTGTCAAGCCCTTACGAGCAGTACTTC,TRBJ2-7,TRBV30,NA,NA
CASTSDRGRSGYTF,TGTGCCAGCACATCTGACAGGGGGCGGAGCGGCTACACCTTC,TRBJ1-2,TRBV2,NA,TRBD1
CASSFGQYEQYF,TGTGCCAGCAGCTTCGGACAGTACGAGCAGTACTTC,TRBJ2-7,TRBV11-2,NA,NA
CASSVATSGSAETQYF,TGTGCCAGCAGCGTAGCTACTAGCGGGAGTGCGGAGACCCAGTACTTC,TRBJ2-5,TRBV9,NA,TRBD2
CASSSLWGTGADTQYF,TGTGCCAGCAGCTCGCTTTGGGGAACCGGGGCAGATACGCAGTATTTT,TRBJ2-3,TRBV5-6,NA,NA
CASSQNNEQFF,TGCGCCAGCAGCCAGAACAATGAGCAGTTCTTC,TRBJ2-1,TRBV4-1,NA,NA
CASSPRTSPPNWEQYF,TGTGCCAGCAGCCCCAGGACTAGCCCCCCGAACTGGGAGCAGTACTTC,TRBJ2-7,TRBV4-2,few,TRBD2
CASSYSRQGGDEQFF,TGTGCCAGCAGTTACTCGAGACAGGGTGGGGATGAGCAGTTCTTC,TRBJ2-1,TRBV6-5,NA,TRBD1
CASSSDIYGYTF,TGTGCCAGCAGTTCGGACATCTATGGCTACACCTTC,TRBJ1-2,TRBV5-4,NA,NA
CASSPQKIVDEQFF,TGTGCCAGCAGCCCGCAAAAGATCGTGGATGAGCAGTTCTTC,TRBJ2-1,TRBV5-8,NA,NA
CAWSIFLGSGGPTDTQYF,TGTGCCTGGAGCATCTTCCTTGGTAGCGGGGGACCTACTGATACGCAGTATTTT,TRBJ2-3,TRBV30,NA,TRBD2
CASSLVGLAVNTDTQYF,TGTGCCAGCAGCTTAGTGGGACTAGCGGTAAACACAGATACGCAGTATTTT,TRBJ2-3,TRBV13,NA,TRBD2
CSIPGVSGYTF,TGCAGCATTCCCGGGGTCTCTGGCTACACCTTC,TRBJ1-2,TRBV20-1,NA,NA
CASPPEKGGSGNTIYF,TGTGCCAGCCCACCAGAAAAGGGCGGCTCTGGAAACACCATATATTTT,TRBJ1-3,TRBV18,NA,NA
CASSLVGPSYNEQFF,TGTGCCAGCAGCTTGGTGGGGCCCTCCTACAATGAGCAGTTCTTC,TRBJ2-1,TRBV5-4,NA,NA